This passage covers 20 T cell receptor beta chains from one sample sequenced in a study of blood T cell repertoires in COVID-19. Libraries were prepared by immunoSEQ multiplex PCR; TCRdb keeps only in-frame clonotypes and omits some of them. The data show 40,000 to 55,000 clones, about 80% seen once. The sequenced sample consisted of peripheral blood. These receptor sequences come from a human donor in a cohort sampled during active COVID-19.

This clone has just a few counts. The CDR3 protein is CASSQGTEAFF. CDR3 in DNA: TGTGCCAGCAGTCAGGGCACTGAAGCTTTCTTT. The chain has TRBV6-2 or TRBV6-3 and TRBJ1-1, with D possibly being TRBD1 (5 bases). Germline lookup yields CDR1 MNHEY and CDR2 SVGEGT. The CDR3 totals 11 residues. The germline V and J ends were trimmed by 5 bases and 4 bases, with 5 bases remaining between them.

This clone has only a few counts. The chain employs TRBV27 and TRBJ2-5, with 9 bases aligning to TRBD2. The ends lost 5 bases at V and 1 base at J; junction bases unmatched: 26. The germline CDR1 and CDR2 sequences are MNHEY and SMNVEV (reference sequence). CDR3 length: 22 amino acids. The CDR3 loop is CASSPDHLSIVAGGSLQETQYF. The CDR3 DNA reads TGTGCCAGCAGTCCAGACCATTTATCGATCGTCGCGGGGGGGAGCCTCCAAGAGACCCAGTACTTC.

V gene TRBV7-9 combines with J gene TRBJ1-1; D gene uncertain. CDR3 length: 15 residues. The V gene lost 7 bases and the J gene lost 2 bases, with 17 bases spanning the gap. Germline V gene sequence: CDR1 SEHNR, CDR2 FQNEAQ (reference sequence). This chain's CDR3 is CASNPRGGGNTEAFF. In nucleotides, the CDR3 is TGTGCCAGCAACCCCCGAGGAGGCGGTAACACTGAAGCTTTCTTT.

The rearrangement links TRBV6-5 to TRBJ2-6; 8 bases align to TRBD1. The germline CDR1 and CDR2 sequences are MNHEY and SVGAGI. This CDR3 has 15 residues. Losses at the gene ends were 11 bases for V and 3 bases for J; bases not matched to a gene: 9. The chain's CDR3 is CAGGPRGLGANVLTF. The CDR3 nucleotides are TGTGCCGGGGGGCCCAGGGGGCTTGGGGCCAACGTCCTGACTTTC.

The genes are TRBV28 and TRBJ1-1; 9 bases fit TRBD1. This CDR3 spans 15 amino acids. V lost 7 bases, J lost 1 base, and 7 bases stayed unmatched. Germline values: CDR1 MDHEN, CDR2 SYDVKM. In nucleotides, the CDR3 is TGTGCCAGCACCCTCTCGGGACAGGGGAACACTGAAGCTTTCTTT. This sequence encodes CASTLSGQGNTEAFF. Variable domain in full (rest from reference TRBV28 and TRBJ1-1): DVKVTQSSRYLVKRTGEKVFLECVQDMDHENMFWYRQDPGLGLRLIYFSYDVKMKEKGDIPEGYSVSREKKERFSLILESASTNQTSMYLCASTLSGQGNTEAFFGQGTRLTVV.

The chain couples TRBV4-3 to TRBJ2-7; perhaps TRBD2 as D (5 bases). CDR1 and CDR2 from the germline V gene are LGHNA and YSLEER. CDR3 length: 14 amino acids. With 4 bases removed from V and 7 bases from J, the gap between germline ends came to 17 bases. Here the CDR3 reads CASSPTFGIKEQYF. CDR3 nucleotides: TGCGCCAGCAGCCCGACTTTCGGGATCAAAGAGCAGTACTTC.

This clone was counted only a few times. The rearrangement uses TRBV5-1 and TRBJ2-5; no firm D call. The CDR3 runs to 15 residues. V was shortened by 0 bases and J by 2 bases, with 11 bases between the two germline ends. Germline loops: CDR1 SGHRS, CDR2 YFSETQ. CDR3 nucleotides: TGCGCCAGCAGCTTGGCCTACGGGTGGCAAGAGACCCAGTACTTC. Translated: CASSLAYGWQETQYF.

V gene TRBV4-3 combines with J gene TRBJ2-1, with 10 positions matching TRBD2. This CDR3 has 13 residues. J gave up 9 bases and V 8 bases, and 7 bases lay outside the gene matches. The V gene's germline CDR1 is LGHNA and CDR2 YSLEER. The CDR3 DNA reads TGCGCCAGCGGGCTAGCGGGAGTATCTGAGCAGTTCTTC. Encoded protein: CASGLAGVSEQFF.

This chain connects TRBV2 to TRBJ1-5; tentative D call: TRBD1 (6 bases). Trimming removed 5 bases from V and 2 bases from J, with 7 bases in between. The germline V gene encodes CDR1 SNHLY and CDR2 FYNNEI. The CDR3 loop spans 13 amino acids. CDR3 nucleotides: TGTGCCAGCAGTCGGACAGGCAATCAGCCCCAGCATTTT. Translation: CASSRTGNQPQHF.

This clone was detected only a few times. The V gene is TRBV5-1, the J gene TRBJ2-3; weak D call: TRBD2 (6 bases). Germline V gene sequence: CDR1 SGHRS, CDR2 YFSETQ. The CDR3 length is 16 residues. V was clipped by 4 bases and J by 2 bases, with 17 bases between them. The CDR3 loop reads CASSLRGSGHTDTQYF. The CDR3 DNA reads as TGCGCCAGCAGCCTCCGGGGGAGCGGTCACACAGATACGCAGTATTTT.

This chain links TRBV9 with TRBJ2-5, with 8 bases aligning to TRBD2. In germline, CDR1 is SGDLS, CDR2 YYNGEE. This CDR3 is 15 amino acids long. V was clipped by 5 bases and J by 1 base; unmatched bases: 7. The CDR3 is CASSGLSGTQETQYF. The CDR3 DNA reads TGTGCCAGCAGTGGCCTTAGCGGGACCCAAGAGACCCAGTACTTC. Drawing the rest from reference TRBV9 and TRBJ2-5, the complete variable domain is DSGVTQTPKHLITATGQRVTLRCSPRSGDLSVYWYQQSLDQGLQFLIQYYNGEERAKGNILERFSAQQFPDLHSELNLSSLELGDSALYFCASSGLSGTQETQYFGPGTRLLVL.

This chain joins TRBV28 and TRBJ1-2, with D perhaps TRBD1 (5 bases). Germline V gives CDR1 MDHEN, CDR2 SYDVKM. The length of the CDR3 is 13 residues. V lost 9 bases and J 5 bases, leaving 16 bases between the germline ends. In DNA, the CDR3 is TGTGCCAGTGGGGGGTTCCGGCCTTATGGCTACACCTTC. This gives the protein CASGGFRPYGYTF.

V is TRBV25-1 and J is TRBJ2-7, with 8 bases that match TRBD1. The ends lost 6 bases at V and 0 bases at J; junction bases unmatched: 10. The CDR3 spans 16 residues. Germline CDR1 is MGHDK and CDR2 is SYGVNS. As DNA, the CDR3 is TGTGCCAGCAGGGGAACCAGGGGGCTTTCCTCCTACGAGCAGTACTTC. Residues: CASRGTRGLSSYEQYF.

The chain combines TRBV28 with TRBJ1-1; 7 positions match TRBD1. V shed 5 bases, J shed 0 bases, and the junction held 6 bases outside the gene matches. Germline V lookup: CDR1 MDHEN, CDR2 SYDVKM. The CDR3 has 15 amino acids. This chain's CDR3 is CASSPRTGMNTEAFF. The CDR3 DNA reads as TGTGCCAGCAGTCCACGGACAGGAATGAACACTGAAGCTTTCTTT.

The rearrangement uses TRBV28 and TRBJ2-3; TRBD1 matches at 10 bases. Germline CDR1 is MDHEN and CDR2 is SYDVKM. The CDR3 contains 19 residues. Trimming removed 1 base from V and 6 bases from J; junction bases left unmatched: 16. CDR3 DNA: TGTGCCAGCAGTTTATTTGAAGGGACAGGGGTCATGTCCAGCGATACGCAGTATTTT. Amino acids: CASSLFEGTGVMSSDTQYF.

The rearrangement links TRBV18 to TRBJ2-7; perhaps TRBD2 as D (5 bases). V was trimmed by 6 bases and J by 3 bases, leaving 18 bases between them. This CDR3 comprises 15 residues. Germline CDR1 and CDR2: KGHSH and LQKENI. The DNA of the CDR3 is TGTGCCAGCTCCGCACATGAGGGATCAATCTACGAGCAGTACTTC. Translating it yields CASSAHEGSIYEQYF.

The rearrangement joins TRBV5-1 to TRBJ2-7; 12 nucleotides match TRBD2. This CDR3 is 14 amino acids long. V lost 3 bases, J lost 7 bases, and 5 bases stayed unmatched. Germline-derived CDR1 and CDR2 are SGHRS and YFSETQ. Here the CDR3 DNA reads TGCGCCAGCAGCTCTGTGACTAGCGGGAGAGAGCAGTACTTC. This encodes CASSSVTSGREQYF.

The chain uses TRBV27 and TRBJ2-1; tentative D call: TRBD2 (6 bases). Germline V CDR1 and CDR2: MNHEY, SMNVEV (reference sequence). Trimming removed 2 bases from V and 9 bases from J, with 14 bases in between. The CDR3 is 14 residues long. The CDR3 spells CASSLAPAGSEQFF. DNA of the CDR3: TGTGCCAGCAGTTTAGCCCCGGCGGGGAGTGAGCAGTTCTTC.

The chain links TRBV30 to TRBJ2-7; possibly TRBD1 for D (6 bases). The CDR3 loop spans 14 amino acids. V was cut by 1 base and J by 0 bases, with 10 bases left in between. Germline lookup yields CDR1 GTSNPN and CDR2 SVGIG (reference sequence). Here the CDR3 reads CAWSGTESSYEQYF. The CDR3 coding sequence is TGTGCCTGGAGTGGGACAGAGAGCTCCTACGAGCAGTACTTC.

The V call is TRBV4-2, the J call TRBJ2-1; 8 positions match TRBD2. With V trimmed by 0 bases and J by 0 bases, 7 bases remained unmatched. Germline V gives CDR1 LGHNA, CDR2 YNFKEQ. This CDR3 spans 18 amino acids. CDR3: CASSQDSGREGSYNEQFF. CDR3 DNA sequence: TGTGCCAGCAGCCAAGATTCGGGCCGGGAGGGCTCCTACAATGAGCAGTTCTTC.